These 26 T cell receptor beta chains originate from one sample sequenced in a study of blood T cells in healthy people across ages. A J-beta primer mix and a sample-barcoded 5' primer were used in a second PCR of about 7 to 12 cycles. In TCRdb, the 5' RACE reads were re-called with MiXCR into one record per CDR3 protein. In the table there are approximately 1.5 million distinct CDR3 sequences, about 31% of which are singletons. The source material was blood. These receptors were obtained from a woman in her 30s in good health.

The chain has TRBV7-3 and TRBJ2-1; D might be TRBD1 or TRBD2, each matching 5 bases. Trimming shortened V by 4 bases and J by 4 bases, and 14 bases separated the two germline ends. This CDR3 contains 15 residues. Germline V gene lookup returns CDR1 SGHTA and CDR2 FQGTGA. The DNA for the CDR3 is TGTGCCAGCAGCTCGGACGGGGCGACATACAATGAGCAGTTCTTC. Residues: CASSSDGATYNEQFF. Drawing the rest from reference TRBV7-3 and TRBJ2-1, the complete variable domain is GAGVSQTPSNKVTEKGKYVELRCDPISGHTALYWYRQSLGQGPEFLIYFQGTGAADDSGLPNDRFFAVRPEGSVSTLKIQRTERGDSAVYLCASSSDGATYNEQFFGPGTRLTVL.

The chain has TRBV9 and TRBJ1-1, with 8 bases fitting TRBD1. Per the germline V gene, CDR1 is SGDLS and CDR2 is YYNGEE. The CDR3 consists of 15 residues. J lost 4 bases, V lost 1 base, and 6 bases had no gene match. The CDR3 DNA follows: TGTGCCAGCAGCGTATTCGAGACAGGGGTCACTGAAGCTTTCTTT. Its translation is CASSVFETGVTEAFF.

This rearrangement joins TRBV21-1 to TRBJ2-7; the DNA was not used to check the table's D call, TRBD1. TRBV21-1 is labeled a pseudogene. CDR3 length: 13 amino acids. CDR3 nucleotides: TGTGCCGCGAGGGGGGGACAGGGGGCCGAGCAGTACTTC. Translated: CAARGGQGAEQYF.

This clonotype was detected many times. J is TRBJ2-5 and V is TRBV6-1; perhaps TRBD2 as D (5 bases). V gave up 3 bases and J gave up 4 bases, with 12 bases separating them. The germline V gene has CDR1 MNHNS and CDR2 SASEGT. The CDR3 extends over 14 amino acids. The chain's CDR3 is CASSDLAGRETQYF. For the CDR3, the DNA is TGTGCCAGCAGTGACCTCGCGGGCCGAGAGACCCAGTACTTC.

V and J are TRBV20-1 and TRBJ2-2; TRBD2 might be the D (5 bases). Trimming took 6 bases from V and 0 from J, leaving 14 bases between them. The germline gives CDR1 DFQATT, CDR2 SNEGSKA (reference sequence). This CDR3 has 15 residues. CDR3 in DNA: TGCAGTGCCCCTCCGGGGTTCGCGAACACCGGGGAGCTGTTTTTT. Its protein is CSAPPGFANTGELFF.

The chain uses TRBV6-1 and TRBJ2-2; 9 positions agree with TRBD2. CDR1 and CDR2 (germline): MNHNS, SASEGT. This CDR3 is built from 17 residues. V was clipped by 6 bases and J by 5 bases; unmatched bases: 13. The CDR3 DNA reads TGTGCCAGCAGCTGGGCGGATGCGGGGGGGCGGACCGGGGAGCTGTTTTTT. Translated, it gives CASSWADAGGRTGELFF.

This clonotype has a handful of counts. V usage is TRBV10-1 and J usage is TRBJ2-1; 8 bases match TRBD2. V lost 3 bases and J lost 4; bases outside the gene matches: 11. The CDR3 consists of 17 residues. CDR1 and CDR2 from the germline V gene are WNHNN and SYGVQD (reference sequence). In DNA form, the CDR3 reads TGCGCCAGCAGTGAAGGAGCGGGAGTGGTCGGGTACAATGAGCAGTTCTTC. It is translated as CASSEGAGVVGYNEQFF.

This CDR3 reads CASSQVRQGENYGYTF. DNA of the CDR3: TGTGCCAGCAGCCAAGTGCGGCAGGGGGAGAACTATGGCTACACCTTC. This chain connects TRBV3-1 to TRBJ1-2; 7 bases are shared with TRBD1. The CDR3 extends over 16 amino acids. J lost 2 bases, V lost 1 base, and 7 bases had no gene match. From germline, CDR1 is LGHDT and CDR2 YNNKEL (reference sequence).

In the case of this clonotype: One end of the junction does not line up with germline, which may come from a read error. The chain links TRBV6-4 to TRBJ1-5; TRBD1 might be the D (5 bases). Germline CDR1 MRHNA, CDR2 SNTAGT. The CDR3 runs to 15 residues. In nucleotides, the CDR3 is TGTGCCAGCAGTCACCCGGGGCCTCGCAATCGGCCCCAGCATTTT. This codes for CASSHPGPRNRPQHF.

This clonotype was found a few times. The chain employs TRBV4-1 and TRBJ2-1; 8 bases are shared with TRBD2. V was clipped by 0 bases and J by 6 bases; unmatched bases: 13. This CDR3 has 18 amino acids. CDR1 and CDR2 from the germline V gene are MGHRA and YSYEKL. CDR3 loop: CASSQEPLSGTLLNEQFF. The CDR3 DNA follows: TGCGCCAGCAGCCAAGAGCCGCTTAGCGGGACCCTGCTCAATGAGCAGTTCTTC.

V gene TRBV7-3 combines with J gene TRBJ2-3; 12 bases align to TRBD2. V lost 5 bases and J lost 4; bases outside the gene matches: 7. The CDR3 covers 16 residues. Germline CDR1 and CDR2: SGHTA and FQGTGA. CDR3: CASSASGRAVADTQYF. The CDR3 DNA follows: TGTGCCAGCAGCGCTAGCGGGAGGGCCGTTGCAGATACGCAGTATTTT.

This clonotype came up many times. V gene TRBV6-5 combines with J gene TRBJ1-4, with TRBD1 as a possible D gene (5 bases). This CDR3 is 16 amino acids long. Germline lookup yields CDR1 MNHEY and CDR2 SVGAGI. V was clipped by 6 bases and J by 0 bases, with 14 bases between them. The CDR3 coding sequence is TGTGCCAGCAGGCTAAACAGGATTGCAACTAATGAAAAACTGTTTTTT. Its protein product is CASRLNRIATNEKLFF.

This clonotype was counted a few times. The chain recombines TRBV27 with TRBJ2-7; 8 bases line up with TRBD1. V gave up 6 bases and J gave up 5 bases; unmatched junction bases: 6. The CDR3 is made up of 13 amino acids. Per the germline V gene, CDR1 is MNHEY and CDR2 is SMNVEV (reference sequence). The CDR3 is CASSWTGINEQYF. Here the CDR3 DNA reads TGTGCCAGCAGCTGGACAGGGATAAACGAGCAGTACTTC.

In its sample, this clonotype was seen a few times. V gene TRBV20-1 combines with J gene TRBJ1-2; weak D call: TRBD1 (6 bases). This CDR3 has 13 residues. V was shortened by 5 bases and J by 6 bases, with 16 bases between the two germline ends. Germline V lookup: CDR1 DFQATT, CDR2 SNEGSKA (reference sequence). The chain's CDR3 is CSAGSDSRHGYTF. In nucleotides, the CDR3 is TGCAGTGCTGGATCGGACAGCAGACATGGCTACACCTTC.

This clonotype was seen just once. A much larger clonotype is one base distant, so this may be a read error. The chain has TRBV4-1 and TRBJ2-1; 8 nucleotides match TRBD2. Per germline, CDR1 MGHRA and CDR2 YSYEKL. The length of the CDR3 is 17 residues. V lost 6 bases, J lost 3 bases, and 13 bases stayed unmatched. Written as DNA, the CDR3 is TGCGCCAGCAGGCGAACCGGGGGGGGCTCAATCTACAATGAGCAGTTCTTC. Amino acids: CASRRTGGGSIYNEQFF.

This clonotype appeared many times. This CDR3 is CASSLATGGYEQYF. The CDR3 coding sequence is TGTGCCAGCAGCTTAGCGACAGGGGGGTACGAGCAGTACTTC. The chain employs TRBV27 and TRBJ2-7; TRBD1 aligns across 9 bases. The germline V gene encodes CDR1 MNHEY and CDR2 SMNVEV (reference sequence). This CDR3 contains 14 residues. Trimming at V came to 6 bases and at J to 4 bases, leaving 7 bases not matched to a gene.

This clonotype was detected ten times or more. The chain is built from TRBV29-1 and TRBJ2-3, with a tentative D call TRBD1 (6 bases). Germline CDR1 and CDR2: SQVTM and ANQGSEA. Trimming removed 5 bases from V and 2 bases from J, with 11 bases in between. The CDR3 consists of 13 residues. CDR3 protein: CSVPTGLTDTQYF. The CDR3 region has the DNA TGCAGCGTTCCGACAGGCCTCACAGATACGCAGTATTTT.

The chain combines TRBV12-5 with TRBJ2-1; weak D call: TRBD2 (5 bases). Trimming took off 7 bases at V and 7 bases at J, with 17 bases between the two ends. The germline V gene encodes CDR1 LGHNT and CDR2 FRNRAP. This CDR3 comprises 14 residues. CDR3 DNA sequence: TGTGCTAGTGCCCCCTCGGGGTGGGTGAATGAGCAGTTCTTC. Protein: CASAPSGWVNEQFF.

The chain employs TRBV7-2 and TRBJ2-7; the match to TRBD1 covers 11 bases. CDR1 and CDR2 from the germline V gene are SGHTA and FQGNSA. This CDR3 is built from 18 residues. Trimming at V came to 5 bases and at J to 5 bases, leaving 17 bases not matched to a gene. In nucleotides, the CDR3 is TGTGCCAGCAGCCCCCGCGCGAACTTCCGGGACAGGGGGAACGAGCAGTACTTC. Amino acids: CASSPRANFRDRGNEQYF.

The chain recombines TRBV15 with TRBJ2-5; D call uncertain. Germline V lookup: CDR1 LNHNV, CDR2 YYDKDF (reference sequence). Trimming removed 3 bases at V and 9 bases at J, with 8 bases between. This CDR3 has 11 residues. The CDR3 reads CATSSPGSQYF. CDR3 in DNA: TGTGCCACCAGCAGCCCCGGGTCCCAGTACTTC.

This clonotype was observed a single time. The chain carries TRBV27 and TRBJ2-1; 12 positions agree with TRBD2. Germline-derived CDR1 and CDR2 are MNHEY and SMNVEV (reference sequence). V gave up 5 bases and J gave up 12 bases; unmatched junction bases: 8. The CDR3 length is 14 residues. The DNA of the CDR3 is TGTGCCAGCAGTGCAGGACTAGCGGGGTTAGTGCAGTTCTTC. It codes for CASSAGLAGLVQFF.

This clonotype was detected ten times or more. An end of the junction differs from the germline gene, which may be a read error. The chain recombines TRBV29-1 with TRBJ2-4, with 11 bases that match TRBD2. Germline V gene data show CDR1 as SQVTM and CDR2 as ANQGSEA. The CDR3 runs 12 residues. The CDR3, as DNA: TGCAGTGTTGGGCTAGCGGGAGGCATTCAGTACTTC. Protein: CSVGLAGGIQYF.

There are a few counts of this clonotype. The chain couples TRBV7-8 to TRBJ2-3; 13 bases agree with TRBD2. V lost 5 bases, J lost 6 bases, and 14 bases stayed unmatched. The CDR3 is 18 residues long. Per the germline V gene, CDR1 is SGHVS and CDR2 is FQNEAQ. The CDR3 region is CASSPPIRLAGGLDTQYF. The CDR3 DNA reads as TGTGCCAGCAGCCCTCCAATACGACTAGCGGGAGGCCTGGATACGCAGTATTTT.

This clonotype was counted a few times. A read error may account for a junction end that differs from germline. V and J are TRBV29-1 and TRBJ2-2; possible D gene TRBD1, 6 bases. Germline lookup yields CDR1 SQVTM and CDR2 ANQGSEA. The CDR3 contains 16 residues. For the CDR3, the DNA is TGCGGCGTTGAAGATTGGCCACCAAGGGGGACCGGGGAGCTGTTTTTT. Protein sequence: CGVEDWPPRGTGELFF.

This clonotype came up a few times. The chain couples TRBV27 to TRBJ2-1, with TRBD2 matching over 13 bases. The CDR3 loop spans 17 amino acids. V lost 4 bases, J lost 8 bases, and 11 bases stayed unmatched. Germline CDR1 is MNHEY and CDR2 is SMNVEV (reference sequence). This CDR3 reads CASSSGLAGRGTDEQFF. The CDR3 region has the DNA TGTGCCAGCAGTTCGGGACTAGCGGGGCGGGGGACGGATGAGCAGTTCTTC.

This clonotype was detected a few times. This chain links TRBV2 with TRBJ2-1; possibly TRBD1 for D (5 bases). Germline loops: CDR1 SNHLY, CDR2 FYNNEI. The V end lost 4 bases, the J end lost 7 bases, and 11 bases lay between the germline ends. CDR3 length equals 13 residues. CDR3 in DNA: TGTGCCAGCAGTGGGGGCGATTGGAATGAGCAGTTCTTC. Amino acids: CASSGGDWNEQFF.